This is a list of T cell receptor beta chains from one sample in a study of blood T cell repertoires in COVID-19. Some clones are missing from TCRdb's copy, which holds only in-frame ones; the method was immunoSEQ multiplex PCR. The table has about 200,000 clones, 85% seen once. Sequencing input: peripheral blood. The receptor set was obtained from a man in his 60s with COVID-19, enrolled during active disease. Each CDR3 is given with its conserved first and last residue. A D gene is named only where the DNA matches it firmly. The size entry is marked missing in some rows and otherwise reads once, few, many or a size class.

clone_size	d_call	j_call	v_call	cdr3_aa	cdr3_nt
few	-	TRBJ1-3	TRBV28	CASSLFGGSTIYF	TGTGCCAGCAGTTTATTCGGGGGGTCCACCATATATTTT
-	TRBD1	TRBJ1-5	TRBV6-4	CASSDSRTYRGPLNQPQHF	TGTGCCAGCAGTGACTCAAGAACTTACAGGGGGCCCCTCAATCAGCCCCAGCATTTT
medium-sized	-	TRBJ1-5	TRBV19	CASSIAQQGNQPQHF	TGTGCCAGTAGTATAGCGCAACAGGGCAATCAGCCCCAGCATTTT
-	TRBD2	TRBJ2-1	TRBV7-2	CASSLEASGGYNEQFF	TGTGCCAGCAGCTTAGAGGCTAGCGGGGGCTACAATGAGCAGTTCTTC
-	TRBD1	TRBJ1-2	TRBV7-9	CASSPGTGTGYTF	TGTGCCAGCAGCCCTGGGACAGGGACTGGCTACACCTTC
-	TRBD2	TRBJ2-5	TRBV11-2	CASSLGSSGGGVGTQYF	TGTGCCAGCAGCTTAGGGTCTAGCGGGGGTGGGGTTGGGACCCAGTACTTC
-	TRBD2	TRBJ2-7	TRBV11-2	CASSLDPSGLYEQYF	TGTGCCAGCAGCTTAGACCCTAGCGGGCTTTACGAGCAGTACTTC
-	TRBD1	TRBJ1-4	TRBV7-9	CASSPLQGVNEKLFF	TGTGCCAGCAGCCCCCTACAGGGGGTCAATGAAAAACTGTTTTTT
-	-	TRBJ1-3	TRBV7-3	CASSQWQGSGNTIYF	TGTGCCAGCAGCCAATGGCAGGGGTCTGGAAACACCATATATTTT
-	-	TRBJ1-2	TRBV4-1	CASSQVDFPRANYGYTF	TGCGCCAGCAGCCAAGTGGACTTCCCGCGGGCTAACTATGGCTACACCTTC
-	-	TRBJ1-1	TRBV30	CAWSLGGAMNTEAFF	TGTGCCTGGAGTTTGGGGGGGGCTATGAACACTGAAGCTTTCTTT
few	-	TRBJ1-1	TRBV25-1	CASSGLIGGKTEAFF	TGTGCCAGCAGCGGACTGATAGGGGGAAAGACTGAAGCTTTCTTT
-	-	TRBJ2-7	TRBV6-5	CASSKYPGADYEQYF	TGTGCCAGCAGTAAATACCCAGGGGCGGACTACGAGCAGTACTTC
-	-	TRBJ2-7	TRBV14	CASSQSRYEQYF	TGTGCCAGCAGCCAAAGCAGGTACGAGCAGTACTTC
-	-	TRBJ2-7	TRBV29-1	CSVGQESYEQYF	TGCAGCGTTGGACAGGAATCCTACGAGCAGTACTTC
few	TRBD2	TRBJ2-5	TRBV7-9	CATMSSGRAGETQYF	TGTGCCACCATGAGTAGCGGGAGGGCCGGGGAGACCCAGTACTTC
-	-	TRBJ2-4	TRBV29-1	CSVGVVGDIQYF	TGCAGCGTTGGGGTGGTTGGAGACATTCAGTACTTC
-	-	TRBJ1-2	TRBV6-5	CASSPDSIYGYTF	TGTGCCAGCAGTCCCGACAGCATCTATGGCTACACCTTC
-	-	TRBJ1-5	TRBV19	CASSTRGTVTSNQPQHF	TGTGCCAGTAGTACCCGGGGGACGGTCACTAGCAATCAGCCCCAGCATTTT
-	-	TRBJ1-5	TRBV6-2/TRBV6-3	CASSYSYRGQPQHF	TGTGCCAGCAGTTACTCCTACCGGGGACAGCCCCAGCATTTT
-	TRBD2	TRBJ2-5	TRBV12-3/TRBV12-4	CASTNGGAGTQYF	TGTGCCAGCACTAACGGGGGGGCGGGGACCCAGTACTTC
-	TRBD1	TRBJ1-2	TRBV5-5	CASSPGTGVYTF	TGTGCCAGCAGCCCCGGGACAGGGGTCTACACCTTC
-	TRBD1	TRBJ1-2	TRBV7-9	CASSLAGGGYTF	TGTGCCAGCAGCTTAGCAGGGGGCGGCTACACCTTC
-	TRBD2	TRBJ2-1	TRBV5-4	CASGLAANNEQFF	TGTGCCAGCGGGCTAGCGGCGAACAATGAGCAGTTCTTC
-	-	TRBJ1-2	TRBV27	CASSIQGGNYGYTF	TGTGCCAGCAGTATCCAGGGAGGGAACTATGGCTACACCTTC
-	-	TRBJ1-1	TRBV7-2	CASSPYRNTEAFF	TGTGCCAGCAGCCCCTACAGGAACACTGAAGCTTTCTTT
-	-	TRBJ1-3	TRBV27	CASRDSFSGNTIYF	TGTGCCAGCAGAGACAGCTTTTCTGGAAACACCATATATTTT
-	-	TRBJ1-2	TRBV28	CASSRPTYNNYGYTF	TGTGCCAGCAGCCGCCCGACTTATAATAACTATGGCTACACCTTC
once	-	TRBJ1-1	TRBV7-2	CASSLMGRMNTEAFF	TGTGCCAGCAGCTTGATGGGGCGCATGAACACTGAAGCTTTCTTT
-	-	TRBJ1-2	TRBV11-2	CASSLVPGGVDGYTF	TGTGCCAGCAGCTTAGTTCCAGGAGGGGTGGATGGCTACACCTTC
-	-	TRBJ1-3	TRBV6-5	CASIATGTNTIYF	TGTGCCAGCATCGCCACAGGGACAAACACCATATATTTT
-	-	TRBJ2-7	TRBV19	CASTATPNIDEQYF	TGTGCCAGTACCGCGACACCTAATATCGACGAGCAGTACTTC
-	TRBD1	TRBJ2-7	TRBV7-2	CASSPRDRGSYEQYF	TGTGCCAGCAGCCCCCGGGACAGAGGCTCATACGAGCAGTACTTC
-	-	TRBJ1-6	TRBV19	CASSIGTDNSPLHF	TGTGCCAGTAGTATAGGGACAGATAATTCACCCCTCCACTTT
-	-	TRBJ1-2	TRBV27	CASSFDRNYGYTF	TGTGCCAGCAGTTTCGACAGAAACTATGGCTACACCTTC
-	-	TRBJ2-3	TRBV5-6	CASSPDSRTDTQYF	TGTGCCAGCAGCCCGGACAGTCGCACAGATACGCAGTATTTT
-	TRBD1	TRBJ2-6	TRBV30	CAWSVGFLWTGSSGANVLTF	TGTGCCTGGAGTGTTGGTTTTTTATGGACAGGGAGTTCTGGGGCCAACGTCCTGACTTTC
-	-	TRBJ2-7	TRBV7-2	CASSPVGRDSYEQYF	TGTGCCAGCAGCCCGGTGGGCAGGGATTCCTACGAGCAGTACTTC
-	-	TRBJ2-3	TRBV7-9	CASSSMGTSTDTQYF	TGTGCCAGCAGCTCGATGGGGACTAGCACAGATACGCAGTATTTT
-	TRBD1	TRBJ2-3	TRBV27	CASSPGTGGTDTQYF	TGTGCCAGCAGTCCGGGGACAGGGGGCACAGATACGCAGTATTTT
-	-	TRBJ2-1	TRBV7-9	CASSQVPNPGRNEQFF	TGTGCCAGCAGCCAGGTGCCGAATCCCGGCCGCAATGAGCAGTTCTTC
-	-	TRBJ1-1	TRBV29-1	CSVEGGSVGTEAFF	TGCAGCGTTGAGGGGGGGTCGGTGGGCACTGAAGCTTTCTTT
-	TRBD2	TRBJ2-7	TRBV7-9	CASSSSGGSYEQYF	TGTGCCAGCAGCTCCAGCGGGGGCTCCTACGAGCAGTACTTC
-	-	TRBJ1-1	TRBV25-1	CASSRGHWSAEAFF	TGTGCCAGCAGTAGGGGACACTGGTCCGCTGAAGCTTTCTTT
few	TRBD1	TRBJ2-2	TRBV27	CASSLSGQGNTGELFF	TGTGCCAGCAGTTTATCGGGACAGGGGAACACCGGGGAGCTGTTTTTT
-	-	TRBJ1-6	TRBV6-7	CASSYSNQGNAYNSPLHF	TGTGCCAGCAGTTACTCGAATCAGGGAAACGCCTATAATTCACCCCTCCACTTT
-	TRBD2	TRBJ2-1	TRBV20-1	CSASAGGHNEQFF	TGCAGTGCTAGTGCGGGGGGGCACAATGAGCAGTTCTTC
-	TRBD2	TRBJ2-3	TRBV10-2	CASSEGKREGVTADTQYF	TGCGCCAGCAGTGAAGGAAAGCGGGAGGGAGTTACCGCAGATACGCAGTATTTT
once	TRBD1	TRBJ2-2	TRBV4-3	CASSQGQGMGGELFF	TGCGCCAGCAGCCAAGGACAGGGGATGGGCGGGGAGCTGTTTTTT
-	-	TRBJ1-4	TRBV30	CAWSVLGAREKLFF	TGTGCCTGGAGTGTACTGGGGGCGAGGGAAAAACTGTTTTTT
-	-	TRBJ2-7	TRBV27	CASSSPAYEQYF	TGTGCCAGCAGTTCCCCTGCCTACGAGCAGTACTTC
-	-	TRBJ1-6	TRBV6-5	CATIGGQIVNSPLHF	TGTGCCACTATTGGCGGGCAAATAGTTAATTCACCCCTCCACTTT
-	TRBD2	TRBJ2-5	TRBV9	CASSPRTSGVQETQYF	TGTGCCAGCAGCCCCCGGACTAGCGGAGTACAAGAGACCCAGTACTTC
-	TRBD1	TRBJ1-1	TRBV7-9	CASSYTGDTEAFF	TGTGCCAGCAGCTACACAGGGGACACTGAAGCTTTCTTT
-	-	TRBJ2-2	TRBV9	CASSRTPVATGELFF	TGTGCCAGCAGCCGAACACCAGTGGCCACCGGGGAGCTGTTTTTT
-	TRBD1	TRBJ1-1	TRBV5-1	CASSTGQTAAEAFF	TGCGCCAGCAGCACGGGACAGACCGCCGCTGAAGCTTTCTTT
-	-	TRBJ2-1	TRBV6-5	CASRRQFNNEQFF	TGTGCCAGCAGGCGACAGTTTAACAATGAGCAGTTCTTC
-	-	TRBJ2-1	TRBV6-2/TRBV6-3	CASSSIFSYNEQFF	TGTGCCAGCAGTTCTATTTTCTCCTACAATGAGCAGTTCTTC
once	-	TRBJ1-2	TRBV7-9	CASSHGQNYGYTF	TGTGCCAGCAGCCATGGACAGAACTATGGCTACACCTTC